The 13 T cell receptor beta chains presented below share a single source sample, sequenced in a study of cytomegalovirus exposure and HLA in healthy donors. The PCR employed 60 Vbeta primers together with 13 Jbeta primers. Data came from immunoSEQ multiplex PCR; TCRdb stores just in-frame clones and leaves some out. The table shows some 160,000 clones, with roughly 80% occurring only once. The sequenced sample was PBMCs. These receptor sequences come from a man aged 18 to 30 in good health and CMV-seronegative.

The chain combines TRBV7-9 with TRBJ1-5; the D is unclear. V gave up 1 base and J gave up 0 bases, with 10 bases separating them. Germline CDR1 reads SEHNR; CDR2 reads FQNEAQ (reference sequence). The CDR3 totals 16 residues. The CDR3, as DNA: TGTGCCAGCAGCTTAGGGGCAGGCAATAGCAATCAGCCCCAGCATTTT. Its protein is CASSLGAGNSNQPQHF.

This sequence joins TRBV10-3 and TRBJ1-4, with 7 positions matching TRBD1. V trimming: 3 bases; J trimming: 14 bases; junction bases outside the gene matches: 12. The CDR3 loop spans 14 amino acids. Germline-derived CDR1 and CDR2 are ENHRY and SYGVKD. Here the CDR3 reads CAISDLPEQGILFF. The CDR3 bases are TGTGCCATCAGTGACCTCCCGGAACAGGGGATTCTGTTTTTT.

The chain couples TRBV19 to TRBJ2-5; TRBD2 aligns across 7 bases. The CDR3 extends over 18 amino acids. Per germline, CDR1 LNHDA and CDR2 SQIVND (reference sequence). Trimming cost V 3 bases and J 0 bases; bases outside gene matches: 13. The CDR3 reads CASSISPWEGRNQETQYF. The CDR3 bases are TGTGCCAGTAGTATTAGCCCTTGGGAGGGCCGAAACCAAGAGACCCAGTACTTC.

The V call is TRBV28, the J call TRBJ2-5; D gene unclear. With 3 bases removed from V and 4 bases from J, the gap between germline ends came to 12 bases. Germline V gene lookup returns CDR1 MDHEN and CDR2 SYDVKM. CDR3 length equals 14 residues. The CDR3 sequence: CASSLAVGRETQYF. In DNA form, the CDR3 reads TGTGCCAGCAGTTTGGCAGTTGGGCGAGAGACCCAGTACTTC. Together with reference TRBV28 and TRBJ2-5, the CDR3 gives the full variable domain: DVKVTQSSRYLVKRTGEKVFLECVQDMDHENMFWYRQDPGLGLRLIYFSYDVKMKEKGDIPEGYSVSREKKERFSLILESASTNQTSMYLCASSLAVGRETQYFGPGTRLLVL.

The chain employs TRBV7-3 and TRBJ1-4, with D perhaps TRBD1 (5 bases). The CDR3 spans 16 residues. In germline, CDR1 is SGHTA, CDR2 FQGTGA. V was pared by 6 bases and J by 3 bases, with 17 bases between. The CDR3 DNA follows: TGTGCCAGCAGTTTTAGGAGGGGAAGGGCTAATGAAAAACTGTTTTTT. It encodes CASSFRRGRANEKLFF.

The count of this clone is one. This sequence joins TRBV7-2 and TRBJ2-5; TRBD2 agrees at 12 bases. The germline V gene encodes CDR1 SGHTA and CDR2 FQGNSA. Trimming cost V 2 bases and J 5 bases; bases outside gene matches: 6. The CDR3 covers 16 residues. The CDR3 DNA sequence: TGTGCCAGCAGCTTAACGCTAGCGGGAGGGAAGGAGACCCAGTACTTC. This sequence encodes CASSLTLAGGKETQYF.

This chain joins TRBV28 and TRBJ2-7; D remains ambiguous. Trimming took 8 bases from V and 3 from J, leaving 17 bases between them. The CDR3 extends over 14 amino acids. Per germline, CDR1 MDHEN and CDR2 SYDVKM. The DNA of the CDR3 is TGTGCCAGCCTCACCATCGAAAGAGGCTACGAGCAGTACTTC. Translating gives CASLTIERGYEQYF.

The J gene is TRBJ2-2, the V gene TRBV4-1, with a tentative D call TRBD2 (6 bases). CDR1 is MGHRA, CDR2 YSYEKL, per germline. V lost 4 bases, J lost 1 base, and 19 bases lay in between. The CDR3 contains 18 residues. CDR3 coding DNA: TGCGCCAGCAGCCCCCCTCCGGGATGGCGGGGGAACACCGGGGAGCTGTTTTTT. Protein product: CASSPPPGWRGNTGELFF.

The genes are TRBV11-2 and TRBJ2-3, with 10 bases identical to TRBD2. Trimming removed 3 bases from V and 2 bases from J; junction bases left unmatched: 2. This CDR3 contains 15 residues. From germline, CDR1 is SGHAT and CDR2 FQNNGV. CDR3 DNA sequence: TGTGCCAGCAGCTTCGGGACTAGCGTCACAGATACGCAGTATTTT. Protein product: CASSFGTSVTDTQYF.

The table lists this clone with a few counts. The chain has TRBV10-3 and TRBJ2-6, with a possible D match to TRBD2 (7 bases). Germline CDR1 ENHRY, CDR2 SYGVKD. The CDR3 is made up of 18 amino acids. Deletions cut 7 bases from V and 0 bases from J, with 19 bases between. The CDR3 DNA is TGTGCCATCACCGGCGGGGAGGGGGGCACCTCTGGGGCCAACGTCCTGACTTTC. It specifies CAITGGEGGTSGANVLTF.

Of note for this clone: Other DNA sequences of this sample code for an identical CDR3. The V gene is TRBV7-9, the J gene TRBJ1-1; 7 bases line up with TRBD1. J gave up 0 bases and V 3 bases, and 7 bases lay outside the gene matches. From germline, CDR1 is SEHNR and CDR2 FQNEAQ (reference sequence). The CDR3 spans 16 residues. CDR3 sequence (DNA): TGTGCCAGCAGCTTTAGGGACAGCTCCATGAACACTGAAGCTTTCTTT. Translation: CASSFRDSSMNTEAFF.

The CDR3 here is CASSLNRDRSYGYTF. CDR3 nucleotide sequence: TGTGCCAGCAGTTTAAACCGGGACAGAAGTTATGGCTACACCTTC. V usage is TRBV28 and J usage is TRBJ1-2, with 7 bases that match TRBD1. This CDR3 region has 15 residues. In germline, CDR1 is MDHEN, CDR2 SYDVKM. Trimming cost V 2 bases and J 5 bases; bases outside gene matches: 8.

This sequence joins TRBV28 and TRBJ2-1; TRBD1 matches at 7 bases. This CDR3 region has 14 residues. CDR1 and CDR2 from the germline V gene are MDHEN and SYDVKM. With V trimmed by 10 bases and J by 4 bases, 10 bases remained unmatched. The CDR3 is CATLPPDRYNEQFF. The CDR3 DNA reads as TGTGCCACCCTTCCCCCGGACAGGTACAATGAGCAGTTCTTC.